This TCR beta chain appears in the sequencing data of a study of T cell responses to AZD1222 COVID-19 vaccine. CDR1 is SGHNT, CDR2 YYREEE, per germline (reference sequence). Trimming stripped 0 bases from V and 7 bases from J, with 14 bases between. The CDR3 loop spans 15 amino acids. Worth noting for this clone: Its antigen is not known.

Method: immunoSEQ multiplex PCR; TCRdb's copy keeps in-frame clones and lacks some. The data hold around 200,000 clones, with 88% observed a single time. Study results and limitations: Possibly, clonal diversity was underestimated; donors were largely white British and included more females. Spike-wide coverage was observed for vaccine-associated CD4 TCRs, with dominant responses at 160-218 and 743-854. Unmutated variant regions are reportedly the target of nearly half of TCRs that are spike-specific. Seropositive at baseline were only six or seven AZD1222 recipients.

The genes are TRBV5-4 and TRBJ2-1, with a possible D match to TRBD2 (7 bases). Source: peripheral blood, taken on day 0 of AZD1222 vaccination. The receptor comes from an adult in good health. CDR3 sequence (DNA): TGTGCCAGCAGCTTGGCCGGGGGGCGTAGTAATGAGCAGTTCTTC. It codes for CASSLAGGRSNEQFF.